The 20 T cell receptor beta chains below all came from one sample that was sequenced in a study of human T cells and chemical hapten exposure. In TCRdb, the RACE reads were re-called with MiXCR into one record per CDR3 protein. The sample lists 150,000 to 200,000 distinct CDR3 sequences; approximately 20% were seen once. The sample's time point: patch test 1, 2 weeks after DPC sensitization. Sample treatment: therapeutic diphenylcyclopropenone sensitization with weekly scalp DPC. The material sequenced was whole blood, taken in connection with sensitization to the hapten diphenylcyclopropenone (DPC). Receptors were obtained from a woman in her fifties or sixties with alopecia areata. Some clones in this sample may be carry-over from other donors' samples.

The rearrangement joins TRBV7-3 to TRBJ2-1; the match to TRBD2 covers 7 bases. CDR3 length: 16 residues. Germline V gene lookup returns CDR1 SGHTA and CDR2 FQGTGA. The trim removed 2 bases at V and 3 bases at J, leaving 7 bases unmatched. The CDR3 here is CASSLGASGIYNEQFF. CDR3 sequence (DNA): TGTGCCAGCAGCTTAGGAGCTAGCGGAATCTACAATGAGCAGTTCTTC.

The chain carries TRBV4-1 and TRBJ2-2; 10 bases map to TRBD2. Looked up from germline, CDR1 is MGHRA and CDR2 is YSYEKL. Trimming took 1 base from V and 3 from J; bases not matched to a gene: 11. The CDR3 consists of 19 residues. This CDR3 is CASSQGWASGSGDTGELFF. For the CDR3, the DNA is TGCGCCAGCAGCCAAGGTTGGGCTAGCGGGAGTGGGGACACCGGGGAGCTGTTTTTT.

This clonotype has more than one count but fewer than ten. CDR3 sequence reads: CASSSLGVIPEAFF. The DNA of the CDR3 is TGTGCCAGCAGCTCCCTAGGGGTAATCCCTGAAGCTTTCTTT. The chain employs TRBV7-9 and TRBJ1-1, with D perhaps matching TRBD1 (5 bases). This CDR3 contains 14 residues. The germline V and J ends were trimmed by 4 bases and 6 bases, with 15 bases remaining between them. Per the germline V gene, CDR1 is SEHNR and CDR2 is FQNEAQ (reference sequence).

There are many counts of this clonotype. J is TRBJ1-1 and V is TRBV29-1, with D perhaps matching TRBD1 (5 bases). V was trimmed by 0 bases and J by 10 bases, leaving 27 bases between them. CDR1 and CDR2 (germline): SQVTM, ANQGSEA. This CDR3 comprises 17 residues. The CDR3 DNA sequence: TGCAGCGTTGAAGAAAGTAGGTTATTAGGGGCTCGGCTCGTAGCTTTCTTT. Translation: CSVEESRLLGARLVAFF.

This rearrangement joins TRBV10-3 to TRBJ2-1; no definite D call. Trimming shortened V by 5 bases and J by 5 bases, and 16 bases separated the two germline ends. The CDR3 loop spans 15 amino acids. The germline V gene encodes CDR1 ENHRY and CDR2 SYGVKD. The CDR3 is CAISLRATPDNEQFF. CDR3 nucleotide sequence: TGTGCCATCAGTCTACGGGCTACTCCTGACAATGAGCAGTTCTTC.

This rearrangement joins TRBV9 to TRBJ2-1; weak D call: TRBD1 (6 bases). The CDR3 has 14 residues. The ends were cut back, 4 bases at V and 12 bases at J, with 20 bases in the middle. Per the germline V gene, CDR1 is SGDLS and CDR2 is YYNGEE. The CDR3 reads CASSPLSDRPPQFF. CDR3 DNA sequence: TGTGCCAGCAGCCCCTTATCCGACAGGCCCCCGCAGTTCTTC.

This chain links TRBV12-3 or TRBV12-4 with TRBJ1-2; no firm D call. CDR3 length: 12 amino acids. The germline V and J ends were trimmed by 5 bases and 8 bases, with 12 bases remaining between them. The CDR3, as DNA: TGTGCCAGCAGTCTTCAGGTTGCCGGCTACACCTTC. The encoded protein is CASSLQVAGYTF.

This chain's CDR3 is CASSPGPGANYGYTF. The CDR3 DNA is TGCGCCAGCAGTCCCGGGCCGGGAGCTAACTATGGCTACACCTTC. This chain joins TRBV5-1 and TRBJ1-2; D gene unclear. The ends were cut back, 5 bases at V and 0 bases at J, with 14 bases in the middle. Germline V gene lookup returns CDR1 SGHRS and CDR2 YFSETQ. This CDR3 is 15 amino acids long.

V and J are TRBV5-1 and TRBJ1-1; D unresolved. V lost 0 bases, J lost 3 bases, and 12 bases lay in between. Germline V gene lookup returns CDR1 SGHRS and CDR2 YFSETQ. The CDR3 covers 15 residues. In nucleotides, the CDR3 is TGCGCCAGCAGCTTGGATGGAGGGTCGGACACTGAAGCTTTCTTT. This encodes CASSLDGGSDTEAFF.

The chain couples TRBV24-1 to TRBJ2-2, with 11 bases matching TRBD2. The CDR3 is 16 residues long. Germline trimming cut 5 bases from V and 3 bases from J; bases unmatched to any gene: 4. The germline V gene encodes CDR1 KGHDR and CDR2 SFDVKD. The chain's CDR3 is CATSGLLAGDTGELFF. For the CDR3, the DNA is TGTGCCACCAGTGGTCTACTAGCGGGAGACACCGGGGAGCTGTTTTTT.

This chain connects TRBV20-1 to TRBJ1-5, with a weak D call TRBD1 (6 bases). The CDR3 loop spans 14 amino acids. Germline CDR1 reads DFQATT; CDR2 reads SNEGSKA (reference sequence). Between the trimmed V and J ends, which lost 6 bases and 1 base, there was a span of 13 bases. CDR3 bases: TGCAGTGCCCCAAACAGGGTGAGCAATCAGCCCCAGCATTTT. It codes for CSAPNRVSNQPQHF.

This clonotype was counted only a few times. The J gene is TRBJ1-1, the V gene TRBV20-1; unclear D gene. The CDR3 totals 13 residues. In germline, CDR1 is DFQATT, CDR2 SNEGSKA (reference sequence). The V end was cut by 2 bases, the J end by 0 bases, with 7 bases between. CDR3 residues: CSARFRMNTEAFF. The CDR3 coding sequence is TGCAGTGCTAGATTCAGGATGAACACTGAAGCTTTCTTT.

J is TRBJ2-7 and V is TRBV20-1; perhaps D is TRBD1 or TRBD2 (5 bases each). The V gene lost 0 bases and the J gene lost 6 bases, with 12 bases spanning the gap. The CDR3 covers 13 residues. Germline loops: CDR1 DFQATT, CDR2 SNEGSKA (reference sequence). CDR3 in amino acids: CSARDNRDPEQYF. CDR3 sequence (DNA): TGCAGTGCTAGAGATAACCGGGACCCCGAGCAGTACTTC.

This chain uses TRBV4-1 with TRBJ2-7; a weak D match, TRBD2 (5 bases). Per the germline V gene, CDR1 is MGHRA and CDR2 is YSYEKL. V was trimmed by 1 base and J by 1 base, leaving 8 bases between them. This CDR3 has 14 residues. The CDR3 loop reads CASSQVGASYEQYF. The DNA of the CDR3 is TGCGCCAGCAGCCAAGTGGGAGCTTCCTACGAGCAGTACTTC.

V gene TRBV5-6 combines with J gene TRBJ2-2; D is uncertain. Germline CDR1 SGHDT, CDR2 YYEEEE. The V end was cut by 2 bases, the J end by 6 bases, with 8 bases between. This CDR3 region has 13 residues. CDR3 loop: CASSLQAPGELFF. The CDR3 coding sequence is TGTGCCAGCAGCTTACAAGCTCCCGGGGAGCTGTTTTTT. The entire variable domain, with the rest obtained from reference TRBV5-6 and TRBJ2-2, is as follows: DAGVTQSPTHLIKTRGQQVTLRCSPKSGHDTVSWYQQALGQGPQFIFQYYEEEERQRGNFPDRFSGHQFPNYSSELNVNALLLGDSALYLCASSLQAPGELFFGEGSRLTVL.

The chain uses TRBV28 and TRBJ1-2, with a possible D match to TRBD1 (5 bases). Between the trimmed V and J ends, which lost 8 bases and 7 bases, there was a span of 20 bases. The CDR3 is made up of 14 amino acids. Germline CDR1 is MDHEN and CDR2 is SYDVKM. The chain's CDR3 is CASYLIGASGGYTF. The CDR3 bases are TGTGCCAGCTACCTAATAGGGGCGAGTGGTGGCTACACCTTC.

This clonotype was detected a few times. This chain connects TRBV27 to TRBJ2-5; no definite D call. V was pared by 5 bases and J by 5 bases, with 9 bases between. This CDR3 spans 12 amino acids. The V gene's germline CDR1 is MNHEY and CDR2 SMNVEV (reference sequence). Here the CDR3 DNA reads TGTGCCAGCAGTCCCCCTGGGGAGACCCAGTACTTC. This translates into CASSPPGETQYF.

The chain combines TRBV5-1 with TRBJ1-1, with D perhaps matching TRBD1 (6 bases). V lost 4 bases and J 6 bases, leaving 13 bases between the germline ends. The CDR3 spans 13 residues. The germline gives CDR1 SGHRS, CDR2 YFSETQ. CDR3 in amino acids: CASSRVDSAEAFF. CDR3 in DNA: TGCGCCAGCAGCCGGGTGGACAGCGCTGAAGCTTTCTTT.

A few counts support this clonotype. The chain combines TRBV7-8 with TRBJ1-2; D gene ambiguous. Trimming removed 5 bases at V and 5 bases at J, with 15 bases between. The germline CDR1 and CDR2 sequences are SGHVS and FQNEAQ. The CDR3 sequence is 14 residues long. The CDR3 loop reads CASSVTEGHYGYTF. In DNA form, the CDR3 reads TGTGCCAGCAGCGTCACTGAGGGCCATTATGGCTACACCTTC.

V is TRBV20-1 and J is TRBJ2-5; 7 positions match TRBD1. V lost 6 bases and J lost 1; bases outside the gene matches: 8. Germline values: CDR1 DFQATT, CDR2 SNEGSKA (reference sequence). The CDR3 is made up of 14 amino acids. CDR3 DNA: TGCAGTGCCACAATACAGGGGCCCCAAGAGACCCAGTACTTC. Its translation is CSATIQGPQETQYF.